This T cell receptor (beta chain) emerged from a study of blood T cell repertoires in COVID-19. The repertoire was sequenced with immunoSEQ multiplex PCR; TCRdb's copy has only in-frame clones and lacks some. The sample lists some 120,000 clones; approximately 90% were seen once. V trimming: 4 bases; J trimming: 5 bases; junction bases outside the gene matches: 4. Looked up from germline, CDR1 is KGHSH and CDR2 is LQKENI. The CDR3 extends over 14 amino acids. The sample consisted of peripheral blood. The chain is built from TRBV18 and TRBJ1-4, with 7 bases fitting TRBD1. This receptor was taken from a human donor with active COVID-19. The donor label of this sample is uncertain. The CDR3 sequence: CASSRTGLNEKLFF. Written as DNA, the CDR3 is TGTGCCAGCTCACGGACAGGCCTAAATGAAAAACTGTTTTTT. The full variable domain, its missing parts supplied by reference TRBV18 and TRBJ1-4, is NAGVMQNPRHLVRRRGQEARLRCSPMKGHSHVYWYRQLPEEGLKFMVYLQKENIIDESGMPKERFSAEFPKEGPSILRIQQVVRGDSAAYFCASSRTGLNEKLFFGSGTQLSVL.